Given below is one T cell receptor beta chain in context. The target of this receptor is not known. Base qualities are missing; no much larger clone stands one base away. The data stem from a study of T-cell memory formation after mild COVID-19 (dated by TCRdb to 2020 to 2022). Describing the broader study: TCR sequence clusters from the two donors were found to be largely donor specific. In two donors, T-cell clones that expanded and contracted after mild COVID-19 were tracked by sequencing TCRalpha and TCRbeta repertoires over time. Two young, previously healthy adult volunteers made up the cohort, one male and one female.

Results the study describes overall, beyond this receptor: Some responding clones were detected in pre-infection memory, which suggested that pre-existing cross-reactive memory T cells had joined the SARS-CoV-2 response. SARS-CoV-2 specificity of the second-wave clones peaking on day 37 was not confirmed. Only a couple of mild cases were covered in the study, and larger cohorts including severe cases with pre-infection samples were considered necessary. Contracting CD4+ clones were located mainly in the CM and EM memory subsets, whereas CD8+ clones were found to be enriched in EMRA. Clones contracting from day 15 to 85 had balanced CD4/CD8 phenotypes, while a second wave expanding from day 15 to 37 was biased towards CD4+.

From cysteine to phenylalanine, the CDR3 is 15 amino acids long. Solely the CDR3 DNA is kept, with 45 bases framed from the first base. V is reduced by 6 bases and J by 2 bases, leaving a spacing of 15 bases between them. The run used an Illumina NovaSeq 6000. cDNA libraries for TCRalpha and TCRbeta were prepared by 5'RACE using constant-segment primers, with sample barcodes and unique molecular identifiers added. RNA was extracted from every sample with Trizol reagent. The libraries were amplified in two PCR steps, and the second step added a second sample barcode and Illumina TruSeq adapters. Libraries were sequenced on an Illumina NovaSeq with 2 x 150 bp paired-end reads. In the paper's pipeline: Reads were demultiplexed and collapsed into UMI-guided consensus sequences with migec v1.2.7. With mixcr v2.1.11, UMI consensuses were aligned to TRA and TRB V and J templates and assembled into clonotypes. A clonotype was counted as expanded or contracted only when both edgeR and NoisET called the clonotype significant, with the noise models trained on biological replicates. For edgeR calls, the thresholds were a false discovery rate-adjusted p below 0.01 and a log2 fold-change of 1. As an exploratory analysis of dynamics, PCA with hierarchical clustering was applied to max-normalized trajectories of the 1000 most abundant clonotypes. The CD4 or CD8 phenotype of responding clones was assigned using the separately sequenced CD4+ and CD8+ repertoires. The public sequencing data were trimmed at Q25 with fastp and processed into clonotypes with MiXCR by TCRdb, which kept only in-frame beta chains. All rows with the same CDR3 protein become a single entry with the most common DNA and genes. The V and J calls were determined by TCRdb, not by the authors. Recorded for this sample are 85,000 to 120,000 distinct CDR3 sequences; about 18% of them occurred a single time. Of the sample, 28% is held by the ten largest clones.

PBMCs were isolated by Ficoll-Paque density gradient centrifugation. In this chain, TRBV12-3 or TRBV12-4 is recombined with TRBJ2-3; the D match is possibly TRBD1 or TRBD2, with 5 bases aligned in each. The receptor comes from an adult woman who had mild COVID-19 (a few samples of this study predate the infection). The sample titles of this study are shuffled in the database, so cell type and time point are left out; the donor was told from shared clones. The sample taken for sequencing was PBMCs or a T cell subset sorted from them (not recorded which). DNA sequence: TGTGCCAGCAGCCCACCGGGACCTGCCACAGATACGCAGTATTTT. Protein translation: CASSPPGPATDTQYF.